The 23 T cell receptor beta chains below come from one sample, sequenced in a study of blood T cell repertoires in COVID-19. Clones were read by immunoSEQ multiplex PCR, and TCRdb kept only the in-frame ones, dropping some. The profile shows more than 95,000 clones, around four fifths of them singletons. Sample: peripheral blood. The receptors shown here come from a human donor in a cohort sampled during active COVID-19.

The rearrangement joins TRBV5-5 to TRBJ2-2; 7 bases agree with TRBD1. CDR1 is SGHKS and CDR2 is YYEKEE in the germline V gene (reference sequence). Trimming at V came to 2 bases and at J to 2 bases, leaving 12 bases not matched to a gene. This CDR3 has 18 amino acids. CDR3 sequence reads: CASSLQPTQGTNTGELFF. The CDR3 DNA reads TGTGCCAGCAGCTTACAGCCGACACAGGGGACCAACACCGGGGAGCTGTTTTTT.

The gene calls are TRBV4-1 and TRBJ2-7; no clear D. CDR1 and CDR2 (germline): MGHRA, YSYEKL. V dropped 4 bases and J dropped 0 bases, with 13 bases sitting between them. The CDR3 has 15 amino acids. The CDR3 DNA sequence: TGCGCCAGCAGCCGCGGAGTATCTCTCTCCTACGAGCAGTACTTC. This encodes CASSRGVSLSYEQYF.

This sequence joins TRBV5-1 and TRBJ2-5; tentatively, D is TRBD1 (6 bases). The CDR3 sequence is 15 residues long. CDR1 is SGHRS and CDR2 is YFSETQ in the germline V gene. Trimming pared 2 bases from V and 4 bases from J, leaving 15 bases between. Written as DNA, the CDR3 is TGCGCCAGCAGCTTAGCAGGGGTCGCTACAGAGACCCAGTACTTC. Protein sequence: CASSLAGVATETQYF.

This chain connects TRBV7-9 to TRBJ2-1; perhaps TRBD2 as D (7 bases). The V gene lost 5 bases and the J gene lost 5 bases, with 19 bases spanning the gap. CDR1 SEHNR and CDR2 FQNEAQ come from the germline V gene (reference sequence). CDR3 length: 16 residues. This chain's CDR3 is CASSPGAGGLDNEQFF. The CDR3 DNA reads as TGTGCCAGCAGCCCGGGAGCCGGGGGGCTCGACAATGAGCAGTTCTTC. Full variable domain (remainder filled in from reference TRBV7-9 and TRBJ2-1): DTGVSQNPRHKITKRGQNVTFRCDPISEHNRLYWYRQTLGQGPEFLTYFQNEAQLEKSRLLSDRFSAERPKGSFSTLEIQRTEQGDSAMYLCASSPGAGGLDNEQFFGPGTRLTVL.

The gene calls are TRBV7-2 and TRBJ1-2; 7 bases map to TRBD1. Germline V gene sequence: CDR1 SGHTA, CDR2 FQGNSA. The CDR3 consists of 13 residues. Trimming cost V 5 bases and J 4 bases; bases outside gene matches: 4. CDR3 DNA sequence: TGTGCCAGCAGCATGGGACAGCTCTATGGCTACACCTTC. Translating it yields CASSMGQLYGYTF.

The V call is TRBV5-6, the J call TRBJ2-5; weak D call: TRBD2 (6 bases). CDR3 length: 15 amino acids. Trimming removed 3 bases from V and 0 bases from J, with 12 bases in between. Germline V gives CDR1 SGHDT, CDR2 YYEEEE. This CDR3 is CASSWGVVNQETQYF. The CDR3 DNA sequence: TGTGCCAGCAGCTGGGGGGTAGTCAACCAAGAGACCCAGTACTTC.

The chain is built from TRBV10-1 and TRBJ1-1; D not resolved. Germline V gene sequence: CDR1 WNHNN, CDR2 SYGVQD (reference sequence). The V and J ends lost 2 bases and 7 bases respectively, with 11 bases between them. This CDR3 has 13 residues. The CDR3 sequence is CASSERVGNEAFF. In DNA, the CDR3 is TGCGCCAGCAGTGAGAGGGTCGGGAATGAAGCTTTCTTT.

The chain is built from TRBV6-5 and TRBJ2-7, with D perhaps TRBD2 (7 bases). The CDR3 totals 13 residues. V was shortened by 6 bases and J by 5 bases, with 14 bases between the two germline ends. Germline V gene data show CDR1 as MNHEY and CDR2 as SVGAGI. CDR3 in amino acids: CASSPRGGNEQYF. CDR3 sequence (DNA): TGTGCCAGCAGCCCAAGGGGGGGCAACGAGCAGTACTTC.

The sample holds a few counts of this clone. V usage is TRBV3-1 (or the pseudogene TRBV3-2) and J usage is TRBJ1-3; 10 nucleotides line up with TRBD1. CDR1 is LGHDT and CDR2 is YNNKEL in the germline V gene (reference sequence). Trimming took 4 bases from V and 6 from J; bases not matched to a gene: 6. The CDR3 consists of 15 residues. The CDR3 bases are TGTGCCAGCAGCCCCCAGACAGGGGGCGTAAACACCATATATTTT. Protein product: CASSPQTGGVNTIYF.

The chain joins TRBV10-3 to TRBJ2-1, with a tentative D call TRBD1 (6 bases). Trimming took 5 bases from V and 9 from J, leaving 26 bases between them. Germline V gene lookup returns CDR1 ENHRY and CDR2 SYGVKD. This CDR3 has 17 amino acids. CDR3 nucleotides: TGTGCCATCAGTTCGTCGGGCGCAGGGGCGGTACAAGGTGAGCAGTTCTTC. It codes for CAISSSGAGAVQGEQFF.

V usage is TRBV6-5 and J usage is TRBJ1-2, with 8 bases aligning to TRBD1. Germline V gives CDR1 MNHEY, CDR2 SVGAGI. V shed 7 bases, J shed 6 bases, and the junction held 4 bases outside the gene matches. This CDR3 spans 12 amino acids. CDR3 coding DNA: TGTGCCAGCACCTCAGGGGGCCATGGCTACACCTTC. Translation: CASTSGGHGYTF.

The chain has TRBV18 and TRBJ1-1; no firm D call. The germline V and J ends were trimmed by 5 bases and 0 bases, with 16 bases remaining between them. Germline V gene data show CDR1 as KGHSH and CDR2 as LQKENI. There are 16 residues in the CDR3. The CDR3 sequence: CASSARLTAMNTEAFF. For the CDR3, the DNA is TGTGCCAGCTCAGCGAGACTAACAGCCATGAACACTGAAGCTTTCTTT.

The chain links TRBV30 to TRBJ1-2; no clear D. The CDR3 consists of 14 residues. From germline, CDR1 is GTSNPN and CDR2 SVGIG (reference sequence). V was cut by 2 bases and J by 7 bases, with 17 bases left in between. The CDR3 loop is CAWSMLEGRGGYTF. The CDR3 coding sequence is TGTGCCTGGAGTATGTTAGAGGGCAGAGGTGGCTACACCTTC.

The J gene is TRBJ2-5, the V gene TRBV27; D perhaps matches TRBD2 (7 bases). V was pared by 1 base and J by 1 base, with 10 bases between. The CDR3 is made up of 15 amino acids. Per the germline V gene, CDR1 is MNHEY and CDR2 is SMNVEV (reference sequence). This CDR3 reads CASSLWGGAQETQYF. Written as DNA, the CDR3 is TGTGCCAGCAGTTTATGGGGGGGGGCCCAAGAGACCCAGTACTTC.

This rearrangement joins TRBV4-2 to TRBJ2-1; TRBD2 matches at 8 bases. J was trimmed by 5 bases and V by 0 bases; bases with no gene match: 3. Germline lookup yields CDR1 LGHNA and CDR2 YNFKEQ. The CDR3 has 15 residues. In DNA, the CDR3 is TGTGCCAGCAGCCAAGAAACGGGGGGGCACAATGAGCAGTTCTTC. It codes for CASSQETGGHNEQFF.

This chain uses TRBV14 with TRBJ2-7, with TRBD1 as a possible D gene (6 bases). CDR3 length: 15 residues. With 2 bases removed from V and 4 bases from J, the gap between germline ends came to 15 bases. Germline assignment: CDR1 SGHDN and CDR2 FVKESK. The CDR3 DNA is TGTGCCAGCAGCCAAATGGGGGCAATAGATTACGAGCAGTACTTC. This gives the protein CASSQMGAIDYEQYF.

This chain uses TRBV4-1 with TRBJ1-4; D is uncertain. The CDR3 is made up of 15 amino acids. CDR1 and CDR2 (germline): MGHRA, YSYEKL. V shed 1 base and J shed 3 bases, with 9 bases lying between them. As DNA, the CDR3 is TGCGCCAGCAGCCAAGGTTTCCAGGCTAATGAAAAACTGTTTTTT. This translates into CASSQGFQANEKLFF.

This clone was detected only once. The rearrangement joins TRBV30 to TRBJ2-3, with D possibly being TRBD1 (5 bases). In germline, CDR1 is GTSNPN, CDR2 SVGIG (reference sequence). The CDR3 totals 14 residues. The V gene lost 4 bases and the J gene lost 2 bases, with 13 bases spanning the gap. The CDR3 spells CAWKGVGFTDTQYF. CDR3 in DNA: TGTGCCTGGAAAGGGGTGGGGTTCACAGATACGCAGTATTTT.

The chain employs TRBV4-3 and TRBJ2-5; tentative D call: TRBD2 (5 bases). Germline CDR1 LGHNA, CDR2 YSLEER. The V and J ends lost 4 bases and 5 bases respectively, with 11 bases between them. The CDR3 runs to 13 residues. The chain's CDR3 is CASSLGLLETQYF. The CDR3 bases are TGCGCCAGCAGCCTAGGACTTTTGGAGACCCAGTACTTC.

This chain's CDR3 is CASSVAILLTGDTEAFF. The CDR3 DNA reads TGTGCCAGCAGCGTAGCAATTCTCTTGACAGGAGACACTGAAGCTTTCTTT. The V gene is TRBV9, the J gene TRBJ1-1; the D gene is possibly TRBD1 (6 bases). Germline values: CDR1 SGDLS, CDR2 YYNGEE. The CDR3 is 17 amino acids. The V end was cut by 0 bases, the J end by 3 bases, with 18 bases between. The entire variable domain, with the rest obtained from reference TRBV9 and TRBJ1-1, is as follows: DSGVTQTPKHLITATGQRVTLRCSPRSGDLSVYWYQQSLDQGLQFLIQYYNGEERAKGNILERFSAQQFPDLHSELNLSSLELGDSALYFCASSVAILLTGDTEAFFGQGTRLTVV.

The chain joins TRBV7-8 to TRBJ2-3; 14 bases are shared with TRBD2. The CDR3 consists of 15 residues. Germline CDR1 and CDR2: SGHVS and FQNEAQ. Trimming removed 2 bases from V and 8 bases from J; junction bases left unmatched: 3. CDR3 amino acids: CASSLSGTSGGTQYF. CDR3 sequence (DNA): TGTGCCAGCAGCTTATCCGGGACTAGCGGGGGTACGCAGTATTTT.

In its sample, this clone was seen once. CDR3 sequence: CAWNQPSGGIHEQFF. The CDR3, as DNA: TGTGCCTGGAACCAGCCTAGCGGGGGGATCCATGAGCAGTTCTTC. This chain connects TRBV30 to TRBJ2-1; TRBD2 matches at 11 bases. This CDR3 contains 15 residues. Germline V gene data show CDR1 as GTSNPN and CDR2 as SVGIG (reference sequence). V lost 4 bases, J lost 8 bases, and 10 bases stayed unmatched.

The V call is TRBV2, the J call TRBJ1-5; D may be TRBD1 (5 bases). V dropped 3 bases and J dropped 0 bases, with 18 bases sitting between them. This CDR3 region has 18 residues. Germline CDR1 is SNHLY and CDR2 is FYNNEI. CDR3 sequence reads: CASSDTRAGSSSNQPQHF. The CDR3 nucleotides are TGTGCCAGCAGTGATACCAGGGCGGGGAGTTCTAGCAATCAGCCCCAGCATTTT.